The 12 T cell receptor beta chains presented below share a single source sample, sequenced in a study of blood T cell repertoires in COVID-19. Method: immunoSEQ multiplex PCR; TCRdb's copy keeps in-frame clones and lacks some. This sample has around 30,000 clones; around 87% occur once, and the top ten carry around 12%. The specimen was peripheral blood. The receptors shown here come from a human donor in a cohort sampled during active COVID-19. The donor label of this sample is uncertain.

The rearrangement uses TRBV6-5 and TRBJ1-2, with a possible D match to TRBD1 (5 bases). Trimming cost V 2 bases and J 4 bases, with 11 bases left between them. This CDR3 contains 14 residues. Germline V CDR1 and CDR2: MNHEY, SVGAGI. The CDR3 DNA is TGTGCCAGCAGTTACGGGGGGAGCGGCTATGGCTACACCTTC. Translated, it gives CASSYGGSGYGYTF.

The rearrangement links TRBV3-1 (or the pseudogene TRBV3-2) to TRBJ2-3, with 7 bases identical to TRBD2. The CDR3 extends over 17 amino acids. Germline loops: CDR1 LGHDT, CDR2 YNNKEL (reference sequence). Trimming took 3 bases from V and 5 from J; bases not matched to a gene: 14. The CDR3, as DNA: TGTGCCAGCAGCCACCAGGGACTACTGAAAGAGGGAGATACGCAGTATTTT. This encodes CASSHQGLLKEGDTQYF.

The chain carries TRBV29-1 and TRBJ1-2, with a weak D call TRBD1 (5 bases). The V gene lost 5 bases and the J gene lost 5 bases, with 15 bases spanning the gap. Germline V gene sequence: CDR1 SQVTM, CDR2 ANQGSEA. The CDR3 runs to 13 residues. The CDR3 loop is CSVSDTRSYGYTF. DNA of the CDR3: TGCAGCGTTTCGGACACCCGTTCGTATGGCTACACCTTC.

The count of this clone is one. The V and J genes are TRBV5-4 and TRBJ2-1; tentatively, D is TRBD2 (5 bases). The CDR3 has 15 amino acids. Germline CDR1 is SGHNT and CDR2 is YYREEE (reference sequence). With 4 bases removed from V and 4 bases from J, the gap between germline ends came to 15 bases. CDR3 region: CASSPPNPGYNEQFF. CDR3 sequence (DNA): TGTGCCAGCAGCCCACCCAACCCGGGGTACAATGAGCAGTTCTTC.

The chain employs TRBV5-1 and TRBJ2-2; tentative D call: TRBD2 (5 bases). Looked up from germline, CDR1 is SGHRS and CDR2 is YFSETQ. This CDR3 is 15 amino acids long. The ends were cut back, 2 bases at V and 1 base at J, with 9 bases in the middle. The CDR3 DNA sequence: TGCGCCAGCAGCTTAGGAGCGGTGAACACCGGGGAGCTGTTTTTT. Translating it yields CASSLGAVNTGELFF.

The rearrangement links TRBV9 to TRBJ2-7; 9 bases line up with TRBD1. The CDR3 sequence is 15 residues long. Trimming cost V 0 bases and J 2 bases; bases outside gene matches: 3. Germline CDR1 and CDR2: SGDLS and YYNGEE. The CDR3 DNA sequence: TGTGCCAGCAGCGTAGAGGACAGGGGCCCCTACGAGCAGTACTTC. It encodes CASSVEDRGPYEQYF.

The chain joins TRBV12-3 or TRBV12-4 to TRBJ2-2, with 7 bases lining up with TRBD1. Germline trimming cut 5 bases from V and 4 bases from J; bases unmatched to any gene: 1. CDR3 size: 13 residues. The CDR3 loop reads CASSDRATGELFF. The CDR3 nucleotides are TGTGCCAGCAGTGACAGGGCCACCGGGGAGCTGTTTTTT.

This sequence joins TRBV27 and TRBJ2-1, with D perhaps TRBD2 (6 bases). This CDR3 comprises 15 residues. CDR1 is MNHEY and CDR2 is SMNVEV in the germline V gene (reference sequence). V was cut by 5 bases and J by 1 base, with 12 bases left in between. CDR3: CASSVKAGSYNEQFF. CDR3 nucleotides: TGTGCCAGCAGTGTAAAGGCGGGGTCCTACAATGAGCAGTTCTTC.

The V gene is TRBV18, the J gene TRBJ1-5, with TRBD1 matching 11 bases. The CDR3 contains 15 residues. The junction had 5 bases not matched to a gene; V was cut back by 3 bases and J by 7 bases. CDR1 and CDR2 from the germline V gene are KGHSH and LQKENI. The CDR3 here is CASSPTRDRGQPQHF. In nucleotides, the CDR3 is TGTGCCAGCTCACCGACCCGGGACAGGGGGCAGCCCCAGCATTTT.

The CDR3 DNA follows: TGTGCCACCGGGAGTTATGCGGGGACCGGGGAGCTGTTTTTT. The encoded protein is CATGSYAGTGELFF. J is TRBJ2-2 and V is TRBV24-1, with D maybe TRBD2 (6 bases). Germline V gene lookup returns CDR1 KGHDR and CDR2 SFDVKD. This CDR3 contains 14 residues. Trimming cost V 9 bases and J 5 bases, with 15 bases left between them.

The rearrangement joins TRBV28 to TRBJ1-1, with 8 bases matching TRBD1. Germline CDR1 is MDHEN and CDR2 is SYDVKM. The CDR3 has 13 residues. Trimming removed 6 bases from V and 1 base from J; junction bases left unmatched: 1. In DNA, the CDR3 is TGTGCCAGCAGACAGGGGGAGAACACTGAAGCTTTCTTT. Translation: CASRQGENTEAFF.

This chain links TRBV5-1 with TRBJ2-7; maybe TRBD2 (5 bases). The CDR3 contains 13 residues. The ends were cut back, 5 bases at V and 2 bases at J, with 11 bases in the middle. Germline V CDR1 and CDR2: SGHRS, YFSETQ. The CDR3 sequence is CASRRVETYEQYF. CDR3 bases: TGCGCCAGCAGGAGGGTCGAAACCTACGAGCAGTACTTC.